Each of the 7 T cell receptor beta chains below was sequenced from the same sample in a study of regulatory T cells in long-lasting Graves disease. Time point given: newly diagnosed GD, antithyroid drugs for less than 3 months. PBMC RNA was the source of the TCR library. Relying on iRepertoire HTBI primers and Arm-PCR of CDR3 regions, the team built TCR beta libraries. TCRdb re-derived calls from the multiplex PCR reads in MiXCR, one entry per CDR3 protein. The sample lists some 500,000 distinct CDR3 sequences, more than 15% occurring once. The sample also formed part of further work on T cells in Graves' hyperthyroidism and ophthalmopathy.

This specimen was peripheral blood mononuclear cells (PBMCs), taken at new diagnosis, from a patient treated with antithyroid drugs. The receptor set was obtained from a middle-aged woman with Graves disease.

The chain couples TRBV20-1 to TRBJ1-6; TRBD1 agrees at 8 bases. CDR3 length: 15 amino acids. J gave up 6 bases and V 0 bases, and 4 bases lay outside the gene matches. The V gene's germline CDR1 is DFQATT and CDR2 SNEGSKA (reference sequence). In nucleotides, the CDR3 is TGCAGTGCTAGAGAGTTAGACAGGGGTAATTCACCCCTCCACTTT. Protein: CSARELDRGNSPLHF.

The chain is built from TRBV20-1 and TRBJ2-2; a possible D gene is TRBD2 (6 bases). The germline V and J ends were trimmed by 3 bases and 8 bases, with 16 bases remaining between them. This CDR3 is built from 14 residues. The germline gives CDR1 DFQATT, CDR2 SNEGSKA (reference sequence). CDR3 in DNA: TGCAGTGCTAGGGGGGACTCAACACCGGGGGAGCTGTTTTTT. This sequence encodes CSARGDSTPGELFF.

The chain joins TRBV29-1 to TRBJ2-2; tentative D call: TRBD2 (6 bases). The CDR3 contains 12 residues. Germline-derived CDR1 and CDR2 are SQVTM and ANQGSEA. Trimming cost V 2 bases and J 14 bases, with 15 bases left between them. The CDR3 DNA reads as TGCAGCGTTGAATTGGGGACTGGGGTCCTGTTTTTT. Translated, it gives CSVELGTGVLFF.

The CDR3 bases are TGTGCCAGCAGTCGACAGGGGGCTCATGGCTACACCTTC. This translates into CASSRQGAHGYTF. The chain employs TRBV3-1 and TRBJ1-2; 10 nucleotides match TRBD1. The CDR3 runs 13 residues. CDR1 is LGHDT and CDR2 is YNNKEL in the germline V gene (reference sequence). The V gene end was trimmed by 6 bases and the J gene end by 6 bases; junction bases not matched to a gene: 4.

This sequence joins TRBV6-5 and TRBJ2-3; TRBD2 matches at 8 bases. V lost 2 bases to trimming and J lost 6 bases; unmatched junction nucleotides: 4. The CDR3 is 14 residues long. Germline assignment: CDR1 MNHEY and CDR2 SVGAGI. CDR3 residues: CASSYGGGLDTQYF. The CDR3 DNA sequence: TGTGCCAGCAGTTACGGCGGGGGGTTGGATACGCAGTATTTT.

About this clonotype itself: One junction end disagrees with the germline gene, perhaps due to a read error. This rearrangement joins TRBV6-1 to TRBJ2-1; 10 bases map to TRBD1. The CDR3 runs to 12 residues. Germline V lookup: CDR1 MNHNS, CDR2 SASEGT. CDR3 sequence: CACSGQGVEQFF. Written as DNA, the CDR3 is TGTGCCTGCAGCGGACAGGGGGTTGAGCAGTTCTTC.

This clonotype was picked up a small number of times. The J gene is TRBJ2-7, the V gene TRBV9; TRBD1 agrees at 7 bases. The CDR3 has 14 amino acids. Germline V gene data show CDR1 as SGDLS and CDR2 as YYNGEE. J lost 4 bases, V lost 0 bases, and 4 bases had no gene match. CDR3 in DNA: TGTGCCAGCAGCGTAGAGGGCAGGGGGTACGAGCAGTACTTC. Its protein is CASSVEGRGYEQYF.